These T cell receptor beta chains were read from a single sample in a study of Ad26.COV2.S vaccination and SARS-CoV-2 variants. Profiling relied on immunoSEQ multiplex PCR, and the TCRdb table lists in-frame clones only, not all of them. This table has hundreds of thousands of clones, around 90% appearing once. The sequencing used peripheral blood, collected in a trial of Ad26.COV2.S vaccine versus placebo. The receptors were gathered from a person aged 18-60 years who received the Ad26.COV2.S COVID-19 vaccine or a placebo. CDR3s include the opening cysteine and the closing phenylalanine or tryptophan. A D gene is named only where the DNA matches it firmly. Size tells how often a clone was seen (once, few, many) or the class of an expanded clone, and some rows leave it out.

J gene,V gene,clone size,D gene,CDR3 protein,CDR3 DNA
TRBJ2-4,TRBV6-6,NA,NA,CAKNLGGAFAKNIQYF,TGTGCCAAAAACCTGGGGGGAGCCTTCGCCAAAAACATTCAGTACTTC
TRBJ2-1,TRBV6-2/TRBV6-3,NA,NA,CASSYPDPEQFF,TGTGCCAGCAGTTATCCAGACCCGGAGCAGTTCTTC
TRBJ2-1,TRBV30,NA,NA,CAWTRGPEGEQFF,TGTGCCTGGACCCGAGGCCCGGAGGGTGAGCAGTTCTTC
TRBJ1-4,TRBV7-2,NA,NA,CASSLNSPGSNEKLFF,TGTGCCAGCAGCTTAAATTCCCCCGGGAGTAATGAAAAACTGTTTTTT
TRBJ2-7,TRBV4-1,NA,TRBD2,CASSQRISGDEQYF,TGCGCCAGCAGCCAACGCATCAGCGGGGACGAGCAGTACTTC
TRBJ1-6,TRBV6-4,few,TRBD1,CASSETGGNSPLHF,TGTGCCAGCAGTGAAACAGGGGGCAATTCACCCCTCCACTTT
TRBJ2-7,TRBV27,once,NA,CASSLDRVGYEQYF,TGTGCCAGCAGTTTAGACCGTGTCGGGTACGAGCAGTACTTC
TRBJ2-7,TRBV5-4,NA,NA,CATSRGSEQYF,TGTGCCACCTCCCGGGGGAGTGAGCAGTACTTC
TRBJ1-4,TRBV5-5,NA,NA,CASSLRGPNEKLFF,TGTGCCAGCAGCCTGAGGGGCCCTAATGAAAAACTGTTTTTT
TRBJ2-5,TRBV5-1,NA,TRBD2,CASSVAGGQETQYF,TGCGCCAGCAGTGTAGCGGGGGGCCAAGAGACCCAGTACTTC
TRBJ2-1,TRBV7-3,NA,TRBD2,CASSLSSSGNNEQFF,TGTGCCAGCAGCTTAAGTTCTAGCGGGAACAATGAGCAGTTCTTC
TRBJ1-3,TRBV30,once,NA,CAWGPGRAGNTIYF,TGTGCCTGGGGGCCCGGCAGGGCTGGAAACACCATATATTTT
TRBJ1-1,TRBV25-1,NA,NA,CASSAWDTNMNTEAFF,TGTGCCAGCAGTGCTTGGGACACTAATATGAACACTGAAGCTTTCTTT
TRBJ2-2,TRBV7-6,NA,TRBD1,CASSIRRDRDTGELFF,TGTGCCAGCAGCATTCGCCGGGACAGGGACACCGGGGAGCTGTTTTTT
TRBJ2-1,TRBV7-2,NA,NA,CASNSKRGSPGQFF,TGTGCCAGCAACTCAAAGAGGGGGTCCCCGGGGCAGTTCTTC
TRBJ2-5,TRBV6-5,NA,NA,CASSSGETQYF,TGTGCCAGCAGTTCGGGAGAGACCCAGTACTTC
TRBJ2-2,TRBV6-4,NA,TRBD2,CASSDSGSGGTGELFF,TGTGCCAGCAGTGACTCAGGGTCGGGGGGCACCGGGGAGCTGTTTTTT
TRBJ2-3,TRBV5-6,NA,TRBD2,CASSWGLTLSTDTQYF,TGTGCCAGCAGCTGGGGACTAACCTTAAGCACAGATACGCAGTATTTT
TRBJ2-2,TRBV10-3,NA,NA,CAISGGDTGELFF,TGTGCCATCAGTGGAGGGGACACCGGGGAGCTGTTTTTT
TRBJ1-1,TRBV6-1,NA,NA,CASSERDTEAFF,TGTGCCAGCAGTGAAAGGGACACTGAAGCTTTCTTT
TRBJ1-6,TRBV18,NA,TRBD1,CASSKSNTGDSPLHF,TGTGCCAGCTCAAAAAGTAACACAGGGGATTCACCCCTCCACTTT
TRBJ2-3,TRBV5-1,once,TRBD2,CASSLGGLAGGLGTDTQYF,TGCGCCAGCAGCTTGGGCGGACTAGCGGGGGGGCTGGGCACAGATACGCAGTATTTT
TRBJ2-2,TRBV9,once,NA,CASSGKANTGELFF,TGTGCCAGCAGCGGGAAGGCAAACACCGGGGAGCTGTTTTTT
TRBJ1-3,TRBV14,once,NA,CASSQDYPGNTIYF,TGTGCCAGCAGCCAAGATTACCCTGGAAACACCATATATTTT
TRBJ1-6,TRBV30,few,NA,CAWGQWGNSPLHF,TGTGCCTGGGGACAGTGGGGGAATTCACCCCTCCACTTT
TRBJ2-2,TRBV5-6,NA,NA,CASSLRLGELFF,TGTGCCAGCAGCTTGCGATTAGGGGAGCTGTTTTTT
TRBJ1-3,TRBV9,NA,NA,CASSVASSGNTIYF,TGTGCCAGCAGCGTAGCGAGCTCTGGAAACACCATATATTTT
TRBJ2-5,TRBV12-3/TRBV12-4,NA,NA,CASSQRETQYF,TGTGCCAGCAGCCAGAGGGAGACCCAGTACTTC
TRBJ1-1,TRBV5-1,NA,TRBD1,CASSYTGGETEAFF,TGCGCCAGCAGCTATACAGGGGGCGAAACTGAAGCTTTCTTT
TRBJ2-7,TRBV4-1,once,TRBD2,CASSQDTSGGWEQYF,TGCGCCAGCAGCCAAGACACTAGCGGGGGGTGGGAGCAGTACTTC
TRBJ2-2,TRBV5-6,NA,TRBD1,CASSFRTGGAFIPGELFF,TGTGCCAGCAGCTTTAGGACAGGGGGCGCGTTTATCCCCGGGGAGCTGTTTTTT
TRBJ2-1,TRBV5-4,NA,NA,CASSFGGTYNEQFF,TGTGCCAGCAGCTTCGGAGGAACGTACAATGAGCAGTTCTTC
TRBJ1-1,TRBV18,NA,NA,CASSPSPSGVGAFF,TGTGCCAGCTCACCATCGCCCAGTGGGGTGGGAGCTTTCTTT
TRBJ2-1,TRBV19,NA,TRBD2,CASRTGTSRYNEQFF,TGTGCCAGTAGAACCGGGACTAGTCGGTACAATGAGCAGTTCTTC
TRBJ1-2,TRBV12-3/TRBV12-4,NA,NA,CASSASGEGYTF,TGTGCCAGCAGTGCCTCAGGGGAAGGCTACACCTTC
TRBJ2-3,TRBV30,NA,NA,CAWSVGGDTQYF,TGTGCCTGGAGTGTAGGAGGTGATACGCAGTATTTT
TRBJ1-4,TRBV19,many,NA,CASHPLRDGSDEKLFF,TGTGCCAGCCATCCGTTAAGGGATGGATCTGATGAAAAACTGTTTTTT
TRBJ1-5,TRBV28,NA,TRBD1,CASNTPGQGGQPQHF,TGTGCCAGCAATACCCCGGGACAGGGGGGTCAGCCCCAGCATTTT
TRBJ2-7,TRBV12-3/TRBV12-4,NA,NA,CASSLALSYEQYF,TGTGCCAGCAGTTTAGCGCTTTCTTACGAGCAGTACTTC
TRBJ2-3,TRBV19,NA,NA,CASTTAHTDTQYF,TGTGCCAGTACGACTGCCCACACAGATACGCAGTATTTT
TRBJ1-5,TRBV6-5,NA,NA,CASSYGRGNQPQHF,TGTGCCAGCAGTTATGGGCGGGGAAATCAGCCCCAGCATTTT
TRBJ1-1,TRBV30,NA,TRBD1,CAWSKGAEDTEAFF,TGTGCCTGGAGTAAGGGGGCGGAGGACACTGAAGCTTTCTTT
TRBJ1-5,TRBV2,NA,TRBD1,CASSDPGTGNQPQHF,TGTGCCAGCAGTGACCCCGGGACAGGCAATCAGCCCCAGCATTTT
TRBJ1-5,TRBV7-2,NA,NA,CASSLALHSNQPQHF,TGTGCCAGCAGCTTGGCGCTTCATAGCAATCAGCCCCAGCATTTT
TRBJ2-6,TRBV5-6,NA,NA,CASSLESTSRSGANVLTF,TGTGCCAGCAGCTTGGAATCAACATCTCGCTCTGGGGCCAACGTCCTGACTTTC
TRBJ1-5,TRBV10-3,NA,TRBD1,CAISEDRGLFNQPQHF,TGTGCCATCAGTGAGGACAGGGGGCTGTTCAATCAGCCCCAGCATTTT
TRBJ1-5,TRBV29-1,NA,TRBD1,CSVQGAVSNQPQHF,TGCAGCGTCCAGGGGGCGGTGAGCAATCAGCCCCAGCATTTT
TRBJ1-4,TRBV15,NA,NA,CATSVVPGWGEKLFF,TGTGCCACCAGCGTAGTCCCAGGGTGGGGTGAAAAACTGTTTTTT
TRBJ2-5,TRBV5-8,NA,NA,CASSLGRTSQETQYF,TGTGCCAGCAGCTTGGGGCGGACATCGCAAGAGACCCAGTACTTC
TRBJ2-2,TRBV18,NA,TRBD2,CASSPRVLLAGDLNTGELFF,TGTGCCAGCTCACCACGCGTTTTGCTAGCGGGGGACCTAAACACCGGGGAGCTGTTTTTT
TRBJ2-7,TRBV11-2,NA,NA,CASSEYYEQYF,TGTGCCAGCAGCGAATATTACGAGCAGTACTTC
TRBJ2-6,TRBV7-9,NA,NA,CASSLDSPINGANVLTF,TGTGCCAGCAGCTTGGACAGTCCCATAAACGGGGCCAACGTCCTGACTTTC
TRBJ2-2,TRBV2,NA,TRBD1,CASSATGERTGELFF,TGTGCCAGCAGCGCCACAGGGGAGAGAACCGGGGAGCTGTTTTTT
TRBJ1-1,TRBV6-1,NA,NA,CASSEGSWGNTEAFF,TGTGCCAGCAGTGAAGGCAGTTGGGGGAACACTGAAGCTTTCTTT
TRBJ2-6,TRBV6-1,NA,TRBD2,CASSALLAGNSGANVLTF,TGTGCCAGCAGTGCACTTCTAGCGGGGAACTCTGGGGCCAACGTCCTGACTTTC
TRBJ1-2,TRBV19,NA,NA,CASSMGGGETF,TGTGCCAGTAGTATGGGAGGCGGGGAGACCTTC
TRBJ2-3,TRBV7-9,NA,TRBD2,CASSLVGLAGGDADTQYF,TGTGCCAGCAGCTTAGTAGGACTAGCGGGAGGTGATGCAGATACGCAGTATTTT
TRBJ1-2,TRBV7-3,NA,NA,CASSLIGGDANYGYTF,TGTGCCAGCAGCTTAATCGGCGGGGACGCTAACTATGGCTACACCTTC
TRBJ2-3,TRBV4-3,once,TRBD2,CASSQELAGGISTDTQYF,TGCGCCAGCAGCCAAGAGCTAGCGGGGGGGATAAGCACAGATACGCAGTATTTT
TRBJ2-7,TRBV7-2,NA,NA,CASSFDSYEQYF,TGTGCCAGCAGCTTTGACAGCTACGAGCAGTACTTC